This T cell receptor beta chain stems from a study of PD-1 blockade in mismatch repair-deficient tumors. Study in general: Patients had around twelve mismatch repair-deficient cancer types, all previously treated and progressing.

Produced via immunoSEQ multiplex PCR; TCRdb's table is partial and in-frame only. The sample lists 38,000 or so clones, about 85% occurring once. Mismatch repair deficiency was confirmed in all patients, by PCR or immunohistochemistry. The TCR-sequenced patients were a few responders to pembrolizumab. Whole-study results and caveats: Rapid post-treatment expansion, then contraction, generally preceding radiologic response, marked tumor-resident clones.

The CDR3 covers 13 residues. Germline assignment: CDR1 GTSNPN and CDR2 SVGIG (reference sequence). Trimming cost V 5 bases and J 0 bases, with 7 bases left between them. As for this clone: Its antigen remains unidentified.

The chain carries TRBV30 and TRBJ2-2; no definite D call. The receptor's source is an adult with mismatch repair-deficient cancer. The source material was peripheral blood, sampled about 80 weeks after starting pembrolizumab. The CDR3: CAWVIANTGELFF. CDR3 bases: TGTGCCTGGGTGATAGCGAACACCGGGGAGCTGTTTTTT.